This record looks at one T cell receptor beta chain sequence and its context. V lost 5 bases, J lost 4 bases, and 15 bases lay in between. The CDR3 is made up of 14 amino acids. Germline V gives CDR1 SGHRS, CDR2 YFSETQ. These data come from a study of cytomegalovirus exposure and HLA in healthy donors. PCR used 60 Vbeta primers and 13 Jbeta primers. Measured with immunoSEQ multiplex PCR; TCRdb has only the in-frame clones, and not every one. In the table there are more than 150,000 clones, approximately 85% of which are singletons. V gene TRBV5-1 combines with J gene TRBJ1-1, with no clear D. The sequencing input was PBMCs. The sequence came from a man aged 18 to 30 in good health and CMV-seropositive. DNA for the CDR3: TGCGCCAGCAGGGAGGGCCCGGTAGGCACTGAAGCTTTCTTT. Translating gives CASREGPVGTEAFF.